The next 25 T cell receptor beta chains were all read from a single sample in a study of Ad26.COV2.S vaccination and SARS-CoV-2 variants. Treatment noted: about 20 received Ad26.COV2.S at low or high dose, single or two shots; 5 received placebo; per-sample allocation not given. Sampling happened 63 days after the first vaccine or placebo injection. Assay: immunoSEQ multiplex PCR; the TCRdb copy retains only in-frame clones and omits some. The sample carries under 600,000 clones, 70% to 90% recorded once. This sample comprised peripheral blood, obtained in a trial of Ad26.COV2.S vaccine versus placebo. The source is a person between 18 and 59 years old who received the Ad26.COV2.S COVID-19 vaccine or a placebo.

The rearrangement joins TRBV30 to TRBJ2-1; the match to TRBD2 covers 8 bases. Germline lookup yields CDR1 GTSNPN and CDR2 SVGIG (reference sequence). The CDR3 contains 14 residues. V was pared by 5 bases and J by 4 bases, with 7 bases of the junction left unmatched. The CDR3 nucleotides read TGTGCCTGGCATAGCGGGACGGCGTACAATGAGCAGTTCTTC. Protein sequence: CAWHSGTAYNEQFF.

Remarks on this clone: Other DNA sequences within the sample encode an identical CDR3. This chain links TRBV5-4 with TRBJ2-5, with 7 nucleotides matching TRBD2. The CDR3 is 14 amino acids. The junction had 1 base not matched to a gene; V was cut back by 0 bases and J by 2 bases. The germline CDR1 and CDR2 sequences are SGHNT and YYREEE (reference sequence). Written as DNA, the CDR3 is TGTGCCAGCAGCTTGGGCGGGGGACAAGAGACCCAGTACTTC. Its protein product is CASSLGGGQETQYF.

This chain connects TRBV18 to TRBJ1-1; possible D gene TRBD1, 6 bases. CDR3 length: 14 amino acids. V was cut by 5 bases and J by 6 bases, with 16 bases left in between. Germline V gene lookup returns CDR1 KGHSH and CDR2 LQKENI. CDR3 nucleotide sequence: TGTGCCAGCTCATCACGACAGGCCCCTCCTGAAGCTTTCTTT. It encodes CASSSRQAPPEAFF. The entire variable domain, with the rest obtained from reference TRBV18 and TRBJ1-1, is as follows: NAGVMQNPRHLVRRRGQEARLRCSPMKGHSHVYWYRQLPEEGLKFMVYLQKENIIDESGMPKERFSAEFPKEGPSILRIQQVVRGDSAAYFCASSSRQAPPEAFFGQGTRLTVV.

The chain combines TRBV25-1 with TRBJ2-7, with D perhaps matching TRBD2 (5 bases). Trimming took off 4 bases at V and 1 base at J, with 14 bases between the two ends. Germline V gene lookup returns CDR1 MGHDK and CDR2 SYGVNS. The CDR3 is 15 amino acids. The CDR3 loop is CASSVEDSQSYEQYF. The CDR3 coding sequence is TGTGCCAGCAGTGTTGAGGACTCACAGTCCTACGAGCAGTACTTC.

The chain combines TRBV30 with TRBJ2-7; D is possibly TRBD2 (5 bases). CDR3 size: 12 residues. Germline lookup yields CDR1 GTSNPN and CDR2 SVGIG (reference sequence). Trimming shortened V by 5 bases and J by 0 bases, and 8 bases separated the two germline ends. The chain's CDR3 is CAWEGLSYEQYF. For the CDR3, the DNA is TGTGCCTGGGAAGGACTCTCCTACGAGCAGTACTTC.

V is TRBV6-6 and J is TRBJ2-1; D not certain. CDR3 size: 15 residues. Germline assignment: CDR1 MNHNY and CDR2 SVGAGI (reference sequence). The V gene lost 5 bases and the J gene lost 5 bases, with 16 bases spanning the gap. In nucleotides, the CDR3 is TGTGCCAGCAGTCAGGACCCTGGGCCCAACAATGAGCAGTTCTTC. Translation: CASSQDPGPNNEQFF.

The chain links TRBV6-4 to TRBJ1-5; 7 bases line up with TRBD1. The V segment lost 7 bases and the J segment 5 bases; nucleotides outside the gene matches: 8. The CDR3 extends over 14 amino acids. From germline, CDR1 is MRHNA and CDR2 SNTAGT. The DNA of the CDR3 is TGTGCCAGCACACCGGGACAGAAAGATCAGCCCCAGCATTTT. Amino acids: CASTPGQKDQPQHF.

The rearrangement uses TRBV5-1 and TRBJ2-5; possible D gene TRBD2, 5 bases. Trimming cost V 2 bases and J 3 bases, with 11 bases left between them. CDR1 SGHRS and CDR2 YFSETQ come from the germline V gene. This CDR3 has 14 amino acids. CDR3 DNA sequence: TGCGCCAGCAGCTTCAGCGGCACAAAAGAGACCCAGTACTTC. This gives the protein CASSFSGTKETQYF.

V is TRBV30 and J is TRBJ2-1, with D hard to call. Trimming removed 0 bases at V and 6 bases at J, with 12 bases between. Germline V lookup: CDR1 GTSNPN, CDR2 SVGIG (reference sequence). This CDR3 is 14 amino acids long. This CDR3 reads CAWSVLSQSNEQFF. Written as DNA, the CDR3 is TGTGCCTGGAGTGTGCTCTCTCAGTCCAATGAGCAGTTCTTC.

DNA for the CDR3: TGCGCCAGCAGCTTGGAGGGCCTAGCCTACGGGGAGCTGTTTTTT. As protein: CASSLEGLAYGELFF. The rearrangement links TRBV5-1 to TRBJ2-2; TRBD2 might be the D (5 bases). V was clipped by 0 bases and J by 7 bases, with 13 bases between them. Germline CDR1 is SGHRS and CDR2 is YFSETQ. This CDR3 contains 15 residues.

The chain has TRBV14 and TRBJ1-3; D is ambiguous. This CDR3 contains 15 residues. Germline V gives CDR1 SGHDN, CDR2 FVKESK. The V and J ends lost 4 bases and 0 bases respectively, with 10 bases between them. In nucleotides, the CDR3 is TGTGCCAGCAGCCGCCTAGTCACCTCTGGAAACACCATATATTTT. Translated: CASSRLVTSGNTIYF.

This clone was found a few times. The chain couples TRBV11-2 to TRBJ1-1; D not resolved. The length of the CDR3 is 16 residues. Trimming removed 4 bases at V and 4 bases at J, with 19 bases between. Germline V gene lookup returns CDR1 SGHAT and CDR2 FQNNGV. CDR3 sequence (DNA): TGTGCCAGCAGCTCCTCTTATTACGCCCGGGGCACTGAAGCTTTCTTT. Protein product: CASSSSYYARGTEAFF.

Comment on this clone: A much bigger clone sits one base away, suggesting this may be a read error. The V gene is TRBV10-3, the J gene TRBJ2-7; TRBD1 agrees at 9 bases. V trimming: 6 bases; J trimming: 0 bases; junction bases outside the gene matches: 3. The CDR3 consists of 14 residues. Per germline, CDR1 ENHRY and CDR2 SYGVKD. The CDR3 sequence: CAIRGTGSSYEQYF. CDR3 sequence (DNA): TGTGCCATCAGGGGGACAGGGAGCTCCTACGAGCAGTACTTC.

This rearrangement joins TRBV28 to TRBJ2-3; 7 nucleotides match TRBD1. The germline CDR1 and CDR2 sequences are MDHEN and SYDVKM. V trimming: 5 bases; J trimming: 0 bases; junction bases outside the gene matches: 11. This CDR3 spans 17 amino acids. CDR3 nucleotides: TGTGCCAGCAGTCCTATACAGGGGTGGGAGAGCACAGATACGCAGTATTTT. Its protein is CASSPIQGWESTDTQYF.

The chain combines TRBV6-5 with TRBJ1-1; D is possibly TRBD1 (5 bases). The CDR3 covers 13 residues. The V gene lost 4 bases and the J gene lost 0 bases, with 6 bases spanning the gap. Per the germline V gene, CDR1 is MNHEY and CDR2 is SVGAGI. CDR3 amino acids: CASSSQVNTEAFF. CDR3 coding DNA: TGTGCCAGCAGTTCACAGGTGAACACTGAAGCTTTCTTT.

The CDR3 sequence: CASSAYTEAFF. CDR3 DNA sequence: TGTGCCAGTAGTGCCTACACTGAAGCTTTCTTT. This rearrangement joins TRBV19 to TRBJ1-1, with D unresolved. The CDR3 covers 11 residues. Germline CDR1 is LNHDA and CDR2 is SQIVND (reference sequence). V lost 5 bases to trimming and J lost 3 bases, with 4 bases between them.

V usage is TRBV30 and J usage is TRBJ2-1; weak D call: TRBD2 (8 bases). The ends were cut back, 2 bases at V and 4 bases at J, with 27 bases in the middle. CDR3 length equals 19 residues. The germline V gene has CDR1 GTSNPN and CDR2 SVGIG (reference sequence). The CDR3 DNA is TGTGCCTGGAGTTTAATTGGACAGGCCGGGACTAGAGGGTACAATGAGCAGTTCTTC. Amino acids: CAWSLIGQAGTRGYNEQFF.

The rearrangement links TRBV7-2 to TRBJ2-7; perhaps TRBD2 as D (5 bases). The length of the CDR3 is 13 residues. The V end was cut by 5 bases, the J end by 3 bases, with 11 bases between. Per the germline V gene, CDR1 is SGHTA and CDR2 is FQGNSA. As DNA, the CDR3 is TGTGCCAGCAGCGGCGGGTCCCTCTACGAGCAGTACTTC. Amino acid sequence: CASSGGSLYEQYF.

In this sample, this clone turned up once. The chain carries TRBV25-1 and TRBJ1-6, with TRBD1 identical over 7 bases. There are 15 residues in the CDR3. The germline CDR1 and CDR2 sequences are MGHDK and SYGVNS. Germline trimming cut 4 bases from V and 2 bases from J; bases unmatched to any gene: 2. The CDR3 protein is CASSATGTYNSPLHF. Here the CDR3 DNA reads TGTGCCAGCAGTGCGACAGGGACCTATAATTCACCCCTCCACTTT.

This clone was counted only a few times. The chain combines TRBV20-1 with TRBJ1-5, with D uncertain. With 3 bases removed from V and 0 bases from J, the gap between germline ends came to 12 bases. Germline-derived CDR1 and CDR2 are DFQATT and SNEGSKA (reference sequence). This CDR3 comprises 15 residues. CDR3: CSASFSGYSNQPQHF. CDR3 DNA: TGCAGTGCTAGTTTTTCGGGTTATAGCAATCAGCCCCAGCATTTT.

The V gene is TRBV27, the J gene TRBJ2-7, with 8 bases fitting TRBD1. The CDR3 covers 16 residues. CDR1 MNHEY and CDR2 SMNVEV come from the germline V gene (reference sequence). V shed 3 bases and J 4 bases; nucleotides not matched to a gene: 11. CDR3 in DNA: TGTGCCAGCAGTTTTCTCGACGGGACAGGTGTTTACGAGCAGTACTTC. This sequence encodes CASSFLDGTGVYEQYF.

V gene TRBV11-1 combines with J gene TRBJ2-5; D is ambiguous. From germline, CDR1 is SGHAT and CDR2 FQDESV (reference sequence). The CDR3 is 11 amino acids. The V and J ends lost 5 bases and 5 bases respectively, with 6 bases between them. The CDR3 sequence: CASSQAETQYF. In DNA, the CDR3 is TGTGCCAGCAGCCAAGCGGAGACCCAGTACTTC.

The genes are TRBV4-3 and TRBJ2-3; TRBD2 matches at 10 bases. CDR1 is LGHNA, CDR2 YSLEER, per germline. Losses at the gene ends were 0 bases for V and 6 bases for J; bases not matched to a gene: 9. The CDR3 is 17 amino acids. CDR3 loop: CASSQDQRGGAPDTQYF. CDR3 DNA sequence: TGCGCCAGCAGCCAAGACCAGCGGGGGGGCGCACCTGATACGCAGTATTTT.

This clone was recorded only once. The chain links TRBV5-4 to TRBJ2-3; possibly TRBD1 for D (5 bases). The CDR3 totals 14 residues. Germline V gene lookup returns CDR1 SGHNT and CDR2 YYREEE (reference sequence). With 1 base removed from V and 5 bases from J, the gap between germline ends came to 11 bases. CDR3 nucleotides: TGTGCCAGCAGCTTGTCAGGGCCCTTAGATACGCAGTATTTT. Protein product: CASSLSGPLDTQYF. The full variable domain, with the rest looked up from reference TRBV5-4 and TRBJ2-3, is ETGVTQSPTHLIKTRGQQVTLRCSSQSGHNTVSWYQQALGQGPQFIFQYYREEENGRGNFPPRFSGLQFPNYSSELNVNALELDDSALYLCASSLSGPLDTQYFGPGTRLTVL.

The rearrangement uses TRBV18 and TRBJ1-4; no clear D. The CDR3 spans 14 residues. Per the germline V gene, CDR1 is KGHSH and CDR2 is LQKENI. V lost 4 bases and J lost 2, with 8 bases in between. CDR3 amino acids: CASSQQATNEKLFF. CDR3 coding DNA: TGTGCCAGCTCACAGCAAGCGACTAATGAAAAACTGTTTTTT.